This is a list of T cell receptor beta chains from one sample in a study of blood T cell repertoires in COVID-19. Assay used: immunoSEQ multiplex PCR; TCRdb lists only in-frame clones, some missing. Altogether around 270,000 clones are present, about 89% being singletons, with the ten largest covering roughly 4.8%. Sequences were obtained from peripheral blood. The receptors originated from a middle-aged man with acute or convalescent COVID-19. The CDR3 runs from the conserved cysteine through the conserved F or W. A D gene is named only where the DNA matches it firmly. Part of the rows lack a size; the others show once, few, many or a class for expanded clones.

D,V,size,J,DNA,CDR3
-,TRBV11-3,-,TRBJ1-2,TGTGCCAGCAGCGTTAACCGGGACTCCTTC,CASSVNRDSF
TRBD1,TRBV7-2,-,TRBJ2-7,TGTGCCAGCAGCTATGCATCAGGGGGTTGGGACGAGCAGTACTTC,CASSYASGGWDEQYF
TRBD1,TRBV11-2,-,TRBJ2-7,TGTGCCAGCAGCTTGACAGGGCCTTACGAGCAGTACTTC,CASSLTGPYEQYF
-,TRBV5-4,-,TRBJ1-1,TGTGCCAGCAGCGCGGACAGAAAGAACACTGAAGCTTTCTTT,CASSADRKNTEAFF
TRBD2,TRBV5-6,-,TRBJ2-2,TGTGCCAGCAGTTCGACTAGCGGGGAAACCGGGGAGCTGTTTTTT,CASSSTSGETGELFF
TRBD1,TRBV11-2,once,TRBJ2-6,TGTGCCAGCAGCTTAGATGGTTGGGACAGTTCCTCTGGGGCCAACGTCCTGACTTTC,CASSLDGWDSSSGANVLTF
-,TRBV25-1,-,TRBJ1-1,TGTGCCAGCAGGTATGTGACGGGGGGAAAAACTGAAGCTTTCTTT,CASRYVTGGKTEAFF
-,TRBV6-6,-,TRBJ1-2,TGTGCCAGCACCCCCGGACTTTATGGCTACACCTTC,CASTPGLYGYTF
-,TRBV4-1,-,TRBJ1-2,TGCGCCAGCAGCCAAGGACAGGCGGCGAACTATGGCTACACCTTC,CASSQGQAANYGYTF
TRBD1,TRBV5-1,-,TRBJ2-7,TGCGCCAGCAGCGACCAGACAGGGTCCTACGAGCAGTACTTC,CASSDQTGSYEQYF
-,TRBV7-2,-,TRBJ2-7,TGTGCCAGCAGCTACGGGACTGCGGGCTACGAGCAGTACTTC,CASSYGTAGYEQYF
TRBD1,TRBV6-5,-,TRBJ1-2,TGTGCCAGCAGTACACATCAAACAGGGGAAAACGGCTACACCTTC,CASSTHQTGENGYTF
TRBD1,TRBV9,-,TRBJ1-3,TGTGCCAGCAGCGTAGCTACAGGGGCCTTCTCTGGAAACACCATATATTTT,CASSVATGAFSGNTIYF
-,TRBV10-3,-,TRBJ1-4,TGTGCCATCAGTGAGTCAACAGGGACGAATGAAAAACTGTTTTTT,CAISESTGTNEKLFF
TRBD2,TRBV2,-,TRBJ2-3,TGTGCCACAACATATTATAGCGGGGGGGCAGATACGCAGTATTTT,CATTYYSGGADTQYF
TRBD1,TRBV28,-,TRBJ2-7,TGTGCCAGCAGTTTAAGGGACAGGGGCGACTTTATGGGGTACGAGCAGTACTTC,CASSLRDRGDFMGYEQYF
-,TRBV6-1,-,TRBJ2-1,TGTGCCAGCAGTGAAGCGGCCAGGGGAAATGAGCAGTTCTTC,CASSEAARGNEQFF
-,TRBV9,-,TRBJ1-2,TGTGCCAGCAGCGTAGAACAGTTCTATGGCTACACCTTC,CASSVEQFYGYTF
TRBD1,TRBV5-6,-,TRBJ1-2,TGTGCCAGCAGCTTGAGACAGGGGGACTATGGCTACACCTTC,CASSLRQGDYGYTF
-,TRBV2,-,TRBJ2-7,TGTGCCAGCAGGAAAGTATCTCCCGGGGGAGTGAGCGAGCAGTACTTC,CASRKVSPGGVSEQYF
-,TRBV20-1,-,TRBJ1-2,TGCAGTGCTAGCGAGGGCTATGGCTACACCTTC,CSASEGYGYTF
TRBD2,TRBV11-2,-,TRBJ2-7,TGTGCCAGCAGCTCGGGACCGGGGGGTTTTTACGAGCAGTACTTC,CASSSGPGGFYEQYF
-,TRBV3-1/TRBV3-2,-,TRBJ1-1,TGTGCCAGCAGCCAAGATATGAGGCAGGGCGGCTGGGCTTTCTTT,CASSQDMRQGGWAFF
TRBD1,TRBV24-1,-,TRBJ2-1,TGTGCCACCAGTGACCGGGACAGGGGCCTTAATGAGCAGTTCTTC,CATSDRDRGLNEQFF
TRBD2,TRBV4-2,-,TRBJ2-7,TGTGCCAGCAGCCGGGGACTAGCGGGGCACTACTACGAGCAGTACTTC,CASSRGLAGHYYEQYF
-,TRBV13,-,TRBJ2-4,TGTGCCAGCAGCTTCAGCCGGGGGGCAGCCAAAAACATTCAGTACTTC,CASSFSRGAAKNIQYF